This TCR beta chain emerged from a study of immune evolution from preneoplasia to lung adenocarcinoma. This CDR3 is 14 amino acids long. CDR1 is MDHEN, CDR2 SYDVKM, per germline. V gave up 2 bases and J gave up 0 bases, with 7 bases separating them. This clone has only one observation. Its specificity is unknown. Premalignant or tumor cells were enriched by macro-dissection after pathologic assessment. Study-level findings and limits: Highest clonality occurred in KRAS-mutant, not EGFR-mutant or double wild-type, nodules.

Using immunoSEQ multiplex PCR, the repertoire was profiled, and TCRdb retains in-frame clones only, with some absent. Here the sample spans 8,000 to 10,000 clones, 60% to 85% being singletons. The chain couples TRBV28 to TRBJ1-1; no firm D call. What was sequenced was FFPE minimally invasive lung adenocarcinoma tissue. The origin of this receptor is a person aged 65-85 years with lung adenocarcinoma. Some clones in this sample may be carry-over from other donors' samples. The DNA of the CDR3 is TGTGCCAGCAGTTTAGTAGGGATGAACACTGAAGCTTTCTTT. Protein product: CASSLVGMNTEAFF.